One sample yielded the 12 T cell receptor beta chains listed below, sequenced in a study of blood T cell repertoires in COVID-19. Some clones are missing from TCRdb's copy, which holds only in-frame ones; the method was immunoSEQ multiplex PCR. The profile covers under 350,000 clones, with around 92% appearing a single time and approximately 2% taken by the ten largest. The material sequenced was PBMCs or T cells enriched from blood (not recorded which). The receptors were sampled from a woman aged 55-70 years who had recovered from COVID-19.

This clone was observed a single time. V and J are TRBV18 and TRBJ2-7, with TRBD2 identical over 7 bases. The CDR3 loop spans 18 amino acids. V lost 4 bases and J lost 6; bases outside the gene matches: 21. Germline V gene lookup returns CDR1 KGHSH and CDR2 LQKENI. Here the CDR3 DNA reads TGTGCCAGCTCACAACTCTACGGGACTAAGAGGGAGGGGATCGAGCAGTACTTC. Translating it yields CASSQLYGTKREGIEQYF.

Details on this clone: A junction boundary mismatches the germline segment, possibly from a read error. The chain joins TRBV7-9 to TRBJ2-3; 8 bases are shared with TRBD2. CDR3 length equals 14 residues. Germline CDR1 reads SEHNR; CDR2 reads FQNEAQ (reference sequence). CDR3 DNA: TGTGCCAGCACCTTAGCGGGGCGACCGGATACGCAGTATTTT. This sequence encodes CASTLAGRPDTQYF.

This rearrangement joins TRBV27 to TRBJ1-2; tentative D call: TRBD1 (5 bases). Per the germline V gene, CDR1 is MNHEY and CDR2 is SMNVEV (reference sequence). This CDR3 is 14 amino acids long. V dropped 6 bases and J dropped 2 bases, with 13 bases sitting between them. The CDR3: CASSPGGGNYGYTF. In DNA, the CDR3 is TGTGCCAGCAGCCCCGGGGGAGGGAACTATGGCTACACCTTC.

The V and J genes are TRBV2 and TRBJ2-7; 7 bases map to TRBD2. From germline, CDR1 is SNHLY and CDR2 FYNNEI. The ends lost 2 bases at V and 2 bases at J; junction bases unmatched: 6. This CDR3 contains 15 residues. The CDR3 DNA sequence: TGTGCCAGCAGTGAACGACGCGGGGGAACCTACGAGCAGTACTTC. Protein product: CASSERRGGTYEQYF.

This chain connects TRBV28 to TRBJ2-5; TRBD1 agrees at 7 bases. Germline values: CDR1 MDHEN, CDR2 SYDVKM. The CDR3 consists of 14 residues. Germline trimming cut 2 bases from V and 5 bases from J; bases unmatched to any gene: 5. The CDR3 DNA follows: TGTGCCAGCAGTTTAGTAGGGGACAGCGAGACCCAGTACTTC. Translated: CASSLVGDSETQYF.

The CDR3 bases are TGCGCCAGCAGACAACTAGCGGGGGGTCTCTTTATCTTCTTC. Translation gives CASRQLAGGLFIFF. The genes are TRBV5-1 and TRBJ2-1; TRBD2 agrees at 12 bases. Germline V CDR1 and CDR2: SGHRS, YFSETQ. With V trimmed by 5 bases and J by 16 bases, 13 bases remained unmatched. This CDR3 comprises 14 residues. The full variable domain, in which reference TRBV5-1 and TRBJ2-1 provide the parts outside the CDR3, is KAGVTQTPRYLIKTRGQQVTLSCSPISGHRSVSWYQQTPGQGLQFLFEYFSETQRNKGNFPGRFSGRQFSNSRSEMNVSTLELGDSALYLCASRQLAGGLFIFFGPGTRLTVL.

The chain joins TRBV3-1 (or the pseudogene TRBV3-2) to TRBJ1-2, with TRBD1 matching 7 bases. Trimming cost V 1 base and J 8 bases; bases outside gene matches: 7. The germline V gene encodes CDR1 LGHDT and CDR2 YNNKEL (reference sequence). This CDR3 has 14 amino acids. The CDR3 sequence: CASSQAEGARGYTF. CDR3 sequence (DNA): TGTGCCAGCAGCCAAGCCGAGGGGGCGCGAGGCTACACCTTC.

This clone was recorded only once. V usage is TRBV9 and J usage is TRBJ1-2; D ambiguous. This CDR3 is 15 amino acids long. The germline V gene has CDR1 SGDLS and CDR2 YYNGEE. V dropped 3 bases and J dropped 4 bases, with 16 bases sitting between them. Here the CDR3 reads CASSAYPELSYGYTF. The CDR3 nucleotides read TGTGCCAGCAGCGCGTACCCGGAGTTGAGCTATGGCTACACCTTC.

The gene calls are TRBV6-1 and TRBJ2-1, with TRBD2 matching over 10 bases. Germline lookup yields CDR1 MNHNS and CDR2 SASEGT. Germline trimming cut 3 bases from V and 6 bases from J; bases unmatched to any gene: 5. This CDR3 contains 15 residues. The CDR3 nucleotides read TGTGCCAGCAGTGATGGGAGCGGGAGGGCCAATGAGCAGTTCTTC. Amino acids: CASSDGSGRANEQFF.

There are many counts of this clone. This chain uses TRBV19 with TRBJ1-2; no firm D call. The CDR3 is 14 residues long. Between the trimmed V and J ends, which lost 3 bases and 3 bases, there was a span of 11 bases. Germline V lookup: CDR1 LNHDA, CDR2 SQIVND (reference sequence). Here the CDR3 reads CASSIARSDYGYTF. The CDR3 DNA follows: TGTGCCAGTAGTATCGCACGGAGCGACTATGGCTACACCTTC.

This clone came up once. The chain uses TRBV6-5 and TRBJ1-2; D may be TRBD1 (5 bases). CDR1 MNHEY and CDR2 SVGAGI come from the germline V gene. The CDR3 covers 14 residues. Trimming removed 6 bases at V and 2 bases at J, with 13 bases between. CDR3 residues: CASRDGPGNYGYTF. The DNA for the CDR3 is TGTGCCAGCAGGGATGGGCCAGGGAACTATGGCTACACCTTC.

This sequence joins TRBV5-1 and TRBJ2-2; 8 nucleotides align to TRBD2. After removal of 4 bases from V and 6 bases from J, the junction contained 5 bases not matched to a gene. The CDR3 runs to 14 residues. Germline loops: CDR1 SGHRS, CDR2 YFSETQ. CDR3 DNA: TGCGCCAGCAGCAACGGACTAGCCCCCGGGGAGCTGTTTTTT. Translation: CASSNGLAPGELFF.